The 20 T cell receptor beta chains in this list originate from one sample, sequenced in a study of response to subunit inactivated influenza vaccine. TCRdb fed the RT-PCR reads into MiXCR, producing one record per CDR3 protein. The sample has around 320,000 distinct CDR3 sequences; about 20% are singletons. The material was PBMCs from blood, obtained about 19 months after vaccination. These receptors were taken from a man aged 45-69 years who received an inactivated influenza vaccine.

In this sample, this clonotype turned up many times. The rearrangement links TRBV7-2 to TRBJ1-4; possibly TRBD1 for D (5 bases). This CDR3 comprises 12 residues. CDR1 SGHTA and CDR2 FQGNSA come from the germline V gene. V dropped 4 bases and J dropped 13 bases, with 13 bases sitting between them. The CDR3 DNA follows: TGTGCCAGCAGCTCCTCTGGGGGTTTACTGTTTTTT. This translates into CASSSSGGLLFF.

There are a few counts of this clonotype. V is TRBV12-3 or TRBV12-4 and J is TRBJ2-3, with TRBD2 identical over 11 bases. The trim removed 7 bases at V and 4 bases at J, leaving 13 bases unmatched. The CDR3 has 17 residues. The CDR3 bases are TGTGCCAGCAAGGAGCTAGCGGGAGGAACTAAATCAGATACGCAGTATTTT. Amino acid sequence: CASKELAGGTKSDTQYF.

V is TRBV7-2 and J is TRBJ1-3, with D unresolved. CDR3 size: 15 residues. The germline V gene has CDR1 SGHTA and CDR2 FQGNSA. V dropped 1 base and J dropped 0 bases, with 7 bases sitting between them. CDR3 region: CASSLGATSGNTIYF. CDR3 DNA sequence: TGTGCCAGCAGCTTAGGTGCCACCTCTGGAAACACCATATATTTT.

There are a few counts of this clonotype. The chain has TRBV4-2 and TRBJ1-2, with TRBD1 matching 7 bases. The CDR3 runs 17 residues. Trimming removed 0 bases from V and 4 bases from J; junction bases left unmatched: 11. The germline V gene has CDR1 LGHNA and CDR2 YNFKEQ. The CDR3 here is CASSQDGAGGVAYGYTF. The CDR3 DNA reads as TGTGCCAGCAGCCAAGATGGGGCAGGGGGAGTGGCCTATGGCTACACCTTC.

This clonotype was seen only once. V gene TRBV2 combines with J gene TRBJ2-7, with TRBD2 as a possible D gene (6 bases). Deletions cut 5 bases from V and 0 bases from J, with 17 bases between. Germline V gives CDR1 SNHLY, CDR2 FYNNEI. The CDR3 spans 16 residues. The CDR3 DNA reads as TGTGCCAGCAGTCTACGGACTATCCTTACCTCCTACGAGCAGTACTTC. This encodes CASSLRTILTSYEQYF.

V is TRBV20-1 and J is TRBJ2-2, with D perhaps TRBD2 (6 bases). The CDR3 runs 14 residues. Per germline, CDR1 DFQATT and CDR2 SNEGSKA (reference sequence). Between the trimmed V and J ends, which lost 5 bases and 6 bases, there was a span of 16 bases. CDR3 amino acids: CSAPTAGRSGELFF. For the CDR3, the DNA is TGCAGTGCTCCCACAGCCGGGAGATCCGGGGAGCTGTTTTTT.

This clonotype was recorded at least ten times. The V call is TRBV12-3 or TRBV12-4, the J call TRBJ1-5; 11 bases fit TRBD1. This CDR3 region has 15 residues. The ends lost 6 bases at V and 6 bases at J; junction bases unmatched: 7. The CDR3 DNA reads as TGTGCCAGCAGCCCAAGGACAGGGGGCGGTCAGCCCCAGCATTTT. This codes for CASSPRTGGGQPQHF.

The table lists this clonotype with a few counts. This sequence joins TRBV28 and TRBJ1-1; a possible D gene is TRBD1 (5 bases). This CDR3 region has 16 residues. Germline-derived CDR1 and CDR2 are MDHEN and SYDVKM. V lost 3 bases and J lost 0, with 14 bases in between. Here the CDR3 reads CASSFHRSGLNTEAFF. CDR3 DNA: TGTGCCAGCAGTTTTCACAGATCGGGGCTGAACACTGAAGCTTTCTTT.

Many counts were recorded for this clonotype. The rearrangement links TRBV12-3 or TRBV12-4 to TRBJ1-1; TRBD1 is a possible D gene (5 bases). Deletions cut 5 bases from V and 0 bases from J, with 13 bases between. This CDR3 region has 15 residues. CDR3 DNA: TGTGCCAGCAGTCCGCGACAGTTGTTGAACACTGAAGCTTTCTTT. This codes for CASSPRQLLNTEAFF.

The chain combines TRBV11-2 with TRBJ2-7; TRBD1 matches at 7 bases. Germline-derived CDR1 and CDR2 are SGHAT and FQNNGV. This CDR3 has 15 residues. The junction had 9 bases not matched to a gene; V was cut back by 5 bases and J by 2 bases. The CDR3 DNA reads as TGTGCCAGCAGCCTCACAGGACAGGCTGCCTACGAGCAGTACTTC. It is translated as CASSLTGQAAYEQYF.

The chain's CDR3 is CASSQDNIANYGYTF. The CDR3 coding sequence is TGCGCCAGCAGCCAAGATAACATAGCTAACTATGGCTACACCTTC. This chain uses TRBV4-3 with TRBJ1-2; D is unclear. CDR3 length equals 15 residues. V was trimmed by 0 bases and J by 0 bases, leaving 8 bases between them. CDR1 is LGHNA and CDR2 is YSLEER in the germline V gene.

This clonotype was recorded many times. The chain combines TRBV7-2 with TRBJ1-5; D remains ambiguous. The CDR3 covers 15 residues. V dropped 0 bases and J dropped 2 bases, with 8 bases sitting between them. Germline CDR1 SGHTA, CDR2 FQGNSA. The DNA of the CDR3 is TGTGCCAGCAGCTTAGCAGGGTATCGCAATCAGCCCCAGCATTTT. It encodes CASSLAGYRNQPQHF.

This chain links TRBV10-3 with TRBJ2-7; TRBD1 aligns across 7 bases. The ends lost 6 bases at V and 6 bases at J; junction bases unmatched: 5. CDR3 length: 12 residues. Germline assignment: CDR1 ENHRY and CDR2 SYGVKD. CDR3 amino acids: CAIRGQSGEQYF. CDR3 coding DNA: TGTGCCATCAGGGGACAGAGCGGCGAGCAGTACTTC.

This clonotype has a handful of counts. The genes are TRBV5-5 and TRBJ1-5; a weak D match, TRBD1 (6 bases). The CDR3 contains 14 residues. Germline-derived CDR1 and CDR2 are SGHKS and YYEKEE (reference sequence). The ends were cut back, 2 bases at V and 2 bases at J, with 8 bases in the middle. CDR3 in DNA: TGTGCCAGCAGCTTATGGGGGCGCAATCAGCCCCAGCATTTT. Amino acids: CASSLWGRNQPQHF.

Ten or more counts support this clonotype. DNA of the CDR3: TGTGCCAGCAGACCTACTACAGGGGGTTTCTATGGCTACACCTTC. This gives the protein CASRPTTGGFYGYTF. The V call is TRBV12-3 or TRBV12-4, the J call TRBJ1-2, with 8 positions matching TRBD1. Trimming cost V 6 bases and J 4 bases; bases outside gene matches: 10. CDR3 length: 15 residues.

This clonotype was detected ten times or more. The CDR3 nucleotides are TGTGCCGTCGCGGATATCCCCATAGATACGCAGTATTTT. Translated: CAVADIPIDTQYF. The gene calls are TRBV10-3 and TRBJ2-3; no firm D call. V gave up 11 bases and J gave up 5 bases, with 17 bases separating them. Germline V gene lookup returns CDR1 ENHRY and CDR2 SYGVKD. The CDR3 runs 13 residues.

The table lists this clonotype with a few counts. This chain connects TRBV12-3 or TRBV12-4 to TRBJ2-1, with D perhaps TRBD2 (6 bases). V was shortened by 6 bases and J by 9 bases, with 18 bases between the two germline ends. The CDR3 runs 14 residues. DNA for the CDR3: TGTGCCAGCAGAAAGGGACTGAAAGGAGGTGAGCAGTTCTTC. This codes for CASRKGLKGGEQFF.

This clonotype has a handful of counts. The CDR3 sequence is CASSYAGILGYGYTF. DNA of the CDR3: TGTGCCAGCAGTTACGCGGGTATTCTGGGCTATGGCTACACCTTC. The chain combines TRBV6-5 with TRBJ1-2, with D unclear. This CDR3 contains 15 residues. CDR1 is MNHEY and CDR2 is SVGAGI in the germline V gene. V dropped 2 bases and J dropped 4 bases, with 14 bases sitting between them.

The chain is built from TRBV14 and TRBJ1-1; tentative D call: TRBD1 (6 bases). V lost 2 bases to trimming and J lost 6 bases, with 16 bases between them. Germline V gives CDR1 SGHDN, CDR2 FVKESK. This CDR3 is 15 amino acids long. The CDR3 spells CASSQSDSPFAEAFF. The CDR3 DNA follows: TGTGCCAGCAGCCAATCGGACAGCCCGTTTGCTGAAGCTTTCTTT.

V gene TRBV7-2 combines with J gene TRBJ2-1; 10 bases match TRBD2. V shed 5 bases and J 9 bases; nucleotides not matched to a gene: 10. CDR1 SGHTA and CDR2 FQGNSA come from the germline V gene. The CDR3 is 15 residues long. CDR3 bases: TGTGCCAGCAGCACGGGACTAGCGCCCGGGAGTGAGCAGTTCTTC. It specifies CASSTGLAPGSEQFF.